The 13 T cell receptor beta chains below all came from one sample that was sequenced in a study of cytomegalovirus exposure and HLA in healthy donors. With 60 Vbeta and 13 Jbeta primers, the PCR was carried out. TCRdb's table, derived via immunoSEQ multiplex PCR, lists solely in-frame clones and lacks some. The repertoire holds 100,000 to 150,000 clones, with more than 60% as singletons. The sequenced material came from PBMCs. These receptors were taken from an older woman in good health and CMV-seropositive.

The chain is built from TRBV5-1 and TRBJ2-3; TRBD1 matches at 7 bases. Germline V gene lookup returns CDR1 SGHRS and CDR2 YFSETQ. V was clipped by 1 base and J by 8 bases; unmatched bases: 10. The CDR3 sequence is 15 residues long. The CDR3 reads CASSLTPDRDSTQYF. For the CDR3, the DNA is TGCGCCAGCAGCTTGACCCCCGACAGGGATAGTACGCAGTATTTT.

V usage is TRBV4-2 and J usage is TRBJ2-1; 8 positions match TRBD2. The ends lost 1 base at V and 2 bases at J; junction bases unmatched: 4. The CDR3 runs 16 residues. The V gene's germline CDR1 is LGHNA and CDR2 YNFKEQ. The CDR3 here is CASSQASGGAYNEQFF. For the CDR3, the DNA is TGTGCCAGCAGCCAAGCCAGCGGGGGAGCCTACAATGAGCAGTTCTTC.

The CDR3 sequence is CASSQDSAGWTYEQYF. The CDR3 nucleotides are TGTGCCAGCAGCCAAGATTCGGCGGGTTGGACCTACGAGCAGTACTTC. The chain has TRBV4-2 and TRBJ2-7; D is perhaps TRBD2 (5 bases). In germline, CDR1 is LGHNA, CDR2 YNFKEQ. Trimming left V 0 bases short and J 2 bases short, with 14 bases between. CDR3 size: 16 residues.

The chain is built from TRBV25-1 and TRBJ2-7; 7 bases line up with TRBD1. V lost 4 bases, J lost 6 bases, and 6 bases stayed unmatched. CDR3 length: 13 residues. In germline, CDR1 is MGHDK, CDR2 SYGVNS. This chain's CDR3 is CASSVTTGTEQYF. In nucleotides, the CDR3 is TGTGCCAGCAGTGTGACGACAGGGACCGAGCAGTACTTC.

The V call is TRBV7-3, the J call TRBJ1-1; D is unresolved. The CDR3 totals 14 residues. V was trimmed by 1 base and J by 2 bases, leaving 8 bases between them. Germline CDR1 SGHTA, CDR2 FQGTGA. The CDR3 bases are TGTGCCAGCAGCTTAAGGGCACATAACACTGAAGCTTTCTTT. This translates into CASSLRAHNTEAFF.

This clone was picked up a small number of times. V and J are TRBV5-6 and TRBJ2-5, with D maybe TRBD1 (6 bases). Trimming stripped 0 bases from V and 0 bases from J, with 6 bases between. The CDR3 totals 14 residues. CDR1 is SGHDT and CDR2 is YYEEEE in the germline V gene. This chain's CDR3 is CASSLDRDQETQYF. The CDR3 DNA reads as TGTGCCAGCAGCTTGGACAGGGACCAAGAGACCCAGTACTTC.

The V call is TRBV4-3, the J call TRBJ2-7; TRBD1 aligns across 8 bases. CDR3 length equals 15 residues. V lost 3 bases to trimming and J lost 3 bases; unmatched junction nucleotides: 7. Germline CDR1 is LGHNA and CDR2 is YSLEER. This chain's CDR3 is CASSQQQGEGYEQYF. The CDR3 DNA reads TGCGCCAGCAGCCAGCAACAGGGGGAAGGCTACGAGCAGTACTTC.

This chain links TRBV5-1 with TRBJ1-1, with D unresolved. Looked up from germline, CDR1 is SGHRS and CDR2 is YFSETQ. The CDR3 contains 14 residues. V was cut by 3 bases and J by 2 bases, with 11 bases left in between. CDR3: CASSSIAVNTEAFF. The CDR3 nucleotides read TGCGCCAGCAGCTCAATCGCAGTTAACACTGAAGCTTTCTTT. The variable domain in full, completed from reference TRBV5-1 and TRBJ1-1, reads KAGVTQTPRYLIKTRGQQVTLSCSPISGHRSVSWYQQTPGQGLQFLFEYFSETQRNKGNFPGRFSGRQFSNSRSEMNVSTLELGDSALYLCASSSIAVNTEAFFGQGTRLTVV.

V gene TRBV11-2 combines with J gene TRBJ2-5; perhaps TRBD1 as D (5 bases). Trimming pared 5 bases from V and 2 bases from J, leaving 9 bases between. Germline loops: CDR1 SGHAT, CDR2 FQNNGV. The CDR3 contains 13 residues. This CDR3 reads CASSRQGQETQYF. For the CDR3, the DNA is TGTGCCAGCAGCCGGCAGGGTCAAGAGACCCAGTACTTC.

The rearrangement uses TRBV18 and TRBJ1-1; 8 bases fit TRBD1. Germline-derived CDR1 and CDR2 are KGHSH and LQKENI. This CDR3 is 15 amino acids long. The V segment lost 6 bases and the J segment 4 bases; nucleotides outside the gene matches: 10. The CDR3 nucleotides read TGTGCCAGCTCCCGCGGGACAGGCGTGGCCACTGAAGCTTTCTTT. Encoded protein: CASSRGTGVATEAFF.

The V and J genes are TRBV5-1 and TRBJ2-1; 9 bases map to TRBD2. The trim removed 0 bases at V and 3 bases at J, leaving 4 bases unmatched. This CDR3 has 16 amino acids. Germline V CDR1 and CDR2: SGHRS, YFSETQ. The CDR3 region has the DNA TGCGCCAGCAGCTTGGGACTAGCGGTAAGCTACAATGAGCAGTTCTTC. It encodes CASSLGLAVSYNEQFF.

The genes are TRBV15 and TRBJ1-4; 7 bases agree with TRBD1. Unmatched junction bases numbered 6, after V lost 0 bases and J lost 8 bases. There are 15 residues in the CDR3. Germline CDR1 and CDR2: LNHNV and YYDKDF (reference sequence). This chain's CDR3 is CATSREKGAREKLFF. The CDR3 bases are TGTGCCACCAGCAGAGAAAAGGGGGCGCGGGAAAAACTGTTTTTT.

The chain joins TRBV30 to TRBJ2-7, with a weak D call TRBD1 (6 bases). Trimming shortened V by 3 bases and J by 5 bases, and 11 bases separated the two germline ends. Per the germline V gene, CDR1 is GTSNPN and CDR2 is SVGIG (reference sequence). This CDR3 has 12 amino acids. This CDR3 is CAWSSGTHEQYF. The CDR3 DNA is TGTGCCTGGAGCTCCGGGACACACGAGCAGTACTTC.